The 25 T cell receptor beta chains below all came from one sample that was sequenced in a study of early T cells in non-severe SARS-CoV-2 infection. TCRdb reprocessed the 5' RACE reads with MiXCR, giving one entry per CDR3 protein. This table holds tens of thousands of distinct CDR3 sequences, roughly 11% found once. Sequenced: whole blood. These receptors came from an adult who was a healthcare worker with PCR-confirmed SARS-CoV-2 infection or an uninfected control (not recorded which).

This clonotype was seen a handful of times. This chain links TRBV20-1 with TRBJ2-3; TRBD2 agrees at 7 bases. With V trimmed by 3 bases and J by 4 bases, 7 bases remained unmatched. Per germline, CDR1 DFQATT and CDR2 SNEGSKA (reference sequence). The CDR3 runs to 14 residues. The CDR3 region is CSASREGGPDTQYF. CDR3 sequence (DNA): TGCAGTGCTAGTAGGGAGGGAGGGCCAGATACGCAGTATTTT.

The sample holds a few counts of this clonotype. V is TRBV9 and J is TRBJ2-1; either TRBD1 or TRBD2 may fit D (5 bases each). Between the trimmed V and J ends, which lost 3 bases and 7 bases, there was a span of 11 bases. Per germline, CDR1 SGDLS and CDR2 YYNGEE. The CDR3 is made up of 13 amino acids. The CDR3 here is CASSAGPLNEQFF. CDR3 nucleotide sequence: TGTGCCAGCAGCGCGGGACCCCTGAATGAGCAGTTCTTC.

The rearrangement joins TRBV10-3 to TRBJ2-3; 9 nucleotides agree with TRBD2. Germline V gene sequence: CDR1 ENHRY, CDR2 SYGVKD. The CDR3 is 16 amino acids. Trimming removed 7 bases from V and 0 bases from J; junction bases left unmatched: 8. CDR3 DNA: TGTGCCATCACCGATTGGCGGGAGGGGAGCACAGATACGCAGTATTTT. This sequence encodes CAITDWREGSTDTQYF.

This chain joins TRBV12-3 or TRBV12-4 and TRBJ2-7; D possibly corresponds to TRBD1 (6 bases). V was pared by 6 bases and J by 2 bases, with 11 bases between. CDR3 length equals 13 residues. CDR3 sequence: CASSRGQTYEQYF. The CDR3 bases are TGTGCCAGCAGCCGAGGACAGACCTACGAGCAGTACTTC.

The chain has TRBV12-3 or TRBV12-4 and TRBJ2-2; the match to TRBD2 covers 7 bases. This CDR3 region has 16 residues. The J segment lost 1 base and the V segment lost 3 bases, leaving 5 bases of the junction unmatched. DNA for the CDR3: TGTGCCAGCAGTTTCGGGGGGAGGATGAACACCGGGGAGCTGTTTTTT. It specifies CASSFGGRMNTGELFF.

The table lists this clonotype with many counts. The genes are TRBV6-5 and TRBJ2-1; 9 bases match TRBD1. J gave up 1 base and V 4 bases, and 14 bases lay outside the gene matches. This CDR3 contains 19 residues. The germline V gene encodes CDR1 MNHEY and CDR2 SVGAGI. The CDR3 region has the DNA TGTGCCAGCAGTTCATACCGGGACAGGGCTAGTAAATCCTACAATGAGCAGTTCTTC. This codes for CASSSYRDRASKSYNEQFF.

The V call is TRBV28, the J call TRBJ2-7, with D tentatively TRBD1 (5 bases). The CDR3 is 10 amino acids. Trimming shortened V by 8 bases and J by 9 bases, and 11 bases separated the two germline ends. The germline gives CDR1 MDHEN, CDR2 SYDVKM. The CDR3 DNA follows: TGTGCCAGCGCGAAGGGGTGGCAGTACTTC. Translating it yields CASAKGWQYF. Supplemented by reference TRBV28 and TRBJ2-7, the full variable domain reads DVKVTQSSRYLVKRTGEKVFLECVQDMDHENMFWYRQDPGLGLRLIYFSYDVKMKEKGDIPEGYSVSREKKERFSLILESASTNQTSMYLCASAKGWQYFGPGTRLTVT.

This clonotype has a handful of counts. V is TRBV18 and J is TRBJ1-1, with 9 bases matching TRBD1. The V gene's germline CDR1 is KGHSH and CDR2 LQKENI. Trimming cost V 3 bases and J 3 bases; bases outside gene matches: 8. The CDR3 runs to 16 residues. CDR3 amino acids: CASSPGEGTGYTEAFF. Written as DNA, the CDR3 is TGTGCCAGCTCACCCGGAGAAGGGACAGGGTACACTGAAGCTTTCTTT.

This clonotype was seen more than once but under ten times. The chain carries TRBV7-2 and TRBJ1-6; weak D call: TRBD1 (5 bases). The V gene lost 4 bases and the J gene lost 0 bases, with 10 bases spanning the gap. There are 16 residues in the CDR3. CDR1 is SGHTA and CDR2 is FQGNSA in the germline V gene. CDR3 DNA: TGTGCCAGCAGCTCAGGACATAGCTCCTATAATTCACCCCTCCACTTT. As protein: CASSSGHSSYNSPLHF. The full variable domain, with the rest looked up from reference TRBV7-2 and TRBJ1-6, is GAGVSQSPSNKVTEKGKDVELRCDPISGHTALYWYRQSLGQGLEFLIYFQGNSAPDKSGLPSDRFSAERTGGSVSTLTIQRTQQEDSAVYLCASSSGHSSYNSPLHFGNGTRLTVT.

The chain has TRBV11-2 and TRBJ2-2; the D gene is possibly TRBD1 (6 bases). V was trimmed by 2 bases and J by 5 bases, leaving 12 bases between them. This CDR3 contains 15 residues. Germline V gene sequence: CDR1 SGHAT, CDR2 FQNNGV. The CDR3 region has the DNA TGTGCCAGCAGCTTACAGGGGACCCAAACCGGGGAGCTGTTTTTT. Residues: CASSLQGTQTGELFF.

The chain links TRBV4-2 to TRBJ2-1; D is possibly TRBD1 (5 bases). In germline, CDR1 is LGHNA, CDR2 YNFKEQ. Trimming stripped 1 base from V and 0 bases from J, with 10 bases between. CDR3 length: 16 residues. The DNA of the CDR3 is TGTGCCAGCAGCCAAGCTCAGGGCATCTCCTACAATGAGCAGTTCTTC. Translation: CASSQAQGISYNEQFF.

The rearrangement uses TRBV7-9 and TRBJ2-2; D is possibly TRBD2 (5 bases). The length of the CDR3 is 14 residues. The V end lost 7 bases, the J end lost 4 bases, and 13 bases lay between the germline ends. The germline CDR1 and CDR2 sequences are SEHNR and FQNEAQ (reference sequence). This CDR3 is CASTPPGSTGELFF. The CDR3 bases are TGTGCCAGCACCCCTCCGGGGAGCACCGGGGAGCTGTTTTTT.

V and J are TRBV28 and TRBJ1-3; D gene unclear. V shed 3 bases and J shed 4 bases, with 4 bases lying between them. Germline assignment: CDR1 MDHEN and CDR2 SYDVKM. The CDR3 consists of 12 residues. CDR3 DNA: TGTGCCAGCAGTTTTCGGGGAAACACCATATATTTT. Protein: CASSFRGNTIYF. The variable domain in full, completed from reference TRBV28 and TRBJ1-3, reads DVKVTQSSRYLVKRTGEKVFLECVQDMDHENMFWYRQDPGLGLRLIYFSYDVKMKEKGDIPEGYSVSREKKERFSLILESASTNQTSMYLCASSFRGNTIYFGEGSWLTVV.

The chain has TRBV2 and TRBJ2-2; D gene ambiguous. Germline V gene sequence: CDR1 SNHLY, CDR2 FYNNEI. The CDR3 is 14 amino acids. V shed 6 bases and J shed 4 bases, with 12 bases lying between them. CDR3 protein: CASSYAPSTGELFF. The DNA for the CDR3 is TGTGCCAGCAGCTACGCGCCCTCCACCGGGGAGCTGTTTTTT. Combining the CDR3 with reference TRBV2 and TRBJ2-2 gives the whole variable domain EPEVTQTPSHQVTQMGQEVILRCVPISNHLYFYWYRQILGQKVEFLVSFYNNEISEKSEIFDDQFSVERPDGSNFTLKIRSTKLEDSAMYFCASSYAPSTGELFFGEGSRLTVL.

There are a few counts of this clonotype. V gene TRBV12-3 or TRBV12-4 combines with J gene TRBJ2-2, with no clear D. There are 15 residues in the CDR3. Deletions cut 9 bases from V and 3 bases from J, with 17 bases between. The CDR3 sequence is CASYPPGDYTGELFF. The DNA for the CDR3 is TGTGCCAGTTACCCACCAGGCGATTACACCGGGGAGCTGTTTTTT.

Ten or more counts support this clonotype. The rearrangement uses TRBV3-1 and TRBJ2-3, with 12 bases fitting TRBD2. Germline loops: CDR1 LGHDT, CDR2 YNNKEL (reference sequence). The length of the CDR3 is 14 residues. Trimming removed 5 bases from V and 5 bases from J; junction bases left unmatched: 2. CDR3 bases: TGTGCCAGCAGCACTAGCGGGAGGAGAGATACGCAGTATTTT. Its translation: CASSTSGRRDTQYF.

V gene TRBV6-2 or TRBV6-3 combines with J gene TRBJ2-7; D possibly matches TRBD1 or TRBD2 (5 bases each). The germline V gene encodes CDR1 MNHEY and CDR2 SVGEGT. The CDR3 contains 13 residues. V was clipped by 6 bases and J by 3 bases, with 12 bases between them. The CDR3 bases are TGTGCCAGCAGACGGGACGGAGGCTACGAGCAGTACTTC. Its translation: CASRRDGGYEQYF.

The chain carries TRBV28 and TRBJ2-2; the D call may be TRBD1 or TRBD2 (6 bases each). Germline V CDR1 and CDR2: MDHEN, SYDVKM. The CDR3 has 15 residues. Trimming cost V 3 bases and J 7 bases, with 15 bases left between them. The DNA for the CDR3 is TGTGCCAGCAGTTTTTTATCGGGGGCGAGCGGGGAGCTGTTTTTT. It is translated as CASSFLSGASGELFF.

This clonotype was seen more than once but under ten times. V is TRBV28 and J is TRBJ1-3; the D is unclear. The V and J ends lost 6 bases and 0 bases respectively, with 12 bases between them. The CDR3 has 15 amino acids. Germline values: CDR1 MDHEN, CDR2 SYDVKM. Written as DNA, the CDR3 is TGTGCCAGCAGCACAGCCCTATTCTCTGGAAACACCATATATTTT. This encodes CASSTALFSGNTIYF.

In its sample, this clonotype was seen many times. The J gene is TRBJ2-2, the V gene TRBV6-5; D is unclear. The CDR3 is 13 residues long. Trimming removed 8 bases at V and 0 bases at J, with 7 bases between. The germline gives CDR1 MNHEY, CDR2 SVGAGI. In nucleotides, the CDR3 is TGTGCCAGCGGATGGGCGAACACCGGGGAGCTGTTTTTT. The encoded protein is CASGWANTGELFF.

As concerns this clonotype: A junction end diverges from the germline sequence, so it may reflect a read error. V usage is TRBV19 and J usage is TRBJ1-6; no definite D call. CDR1 and CDR2 from the germline V gene are LNHDA and SQIVND (reference sequence). The CDR3 length is 15 residues. In nucleotides, the CDR3 is TGTGCCAGTAGGACGGACGCTTCCTTTAATTCACCCCTCCACTTT. Amino acid sequence: CASRTDASFNSPLHF. Combining the CDR3 with reference TRBV19 and TRBJ1-6 gives the whole variable domain DGGITQSPKYLFRKEGQNVTLSCEQNLNHDAMYWYRQDPGQGLRLIYYSQIVNDFQKGDIAEGYSVSREKKESFPLTVTSAQKNPTAFYLCASRTDASFNSPLHFGNGTRLTVT.

The chain recombines TRBV15 with TRBJ1-4; possible D gene TRBD1, 5 bases. The CDR3 is 14 amino acids. Trimming left V 6 bases short and J 5 bases short, with 13 bases between. In germline, CDR1 is LNHNV, CDR2 YYDKDF (reference sequence). CDR3 sequence: CATSDLRGNEKLFF. For the CDR3, the DNA is TGTGCCACCAGTGACCTCCGGGGCAATGAAAAACTGTTTTTT.

This clonotype was counted between two and nine times. This chain joins TRBV12-3 or TRBV12-4 and TRBJ2-7; tentative D call: TRBD2 (6 bases). CDR3 length equals 13 residues. The V and J ends lost 4 bases and 2 bases respectively, with 9 bases between them. CDR3 protein: CASSWRGAYEQYF. The CDR3 nucleotides are TGTGCCAGCAGTTGGCGGGGAGCCTACGAGCAGTACTTC.

J is TRBJ1-4 and V is TRBV7-9, with D unresolved. Trimming took 5 bases from V and 2 from J, leaving 18 bases between them. This CDR3 has 17 residues. Looked up from germline, CDR1 is SEHNR and CDR2 is FQNEAQ (reference sequence). The CDR3 loop reads CASSQLQRALTNEKLFF. As DNA, the CDR3 is TGTGCCAGCAGCCAGCTCCAACGGGCGCTGACTAATGAAAAACTGTTTTTT.

The chain has TRBV4-1 and TRBJ1-4; 12 bases line up with TRBD1. The ends lost 3 bases at V and 4 bases at J; junction bases unmatched: 6. Looked up from germline, CDR1 is MGHRA and CDR2 is YSYEKL. The CDR3 totals 17 residues. This CDR3 is CASSQGQGARDNEKLFF. The CDR3 DNA is TGCGCCAGCAGCCAGGGACAGGGGGCGCGGGATAATGAAAAACTGTTTTTT.